The present entry profiles one T cell receptor beta chain with its context. As handled by the study authors: From reference gene primer amplification, estimates of nucleated cell counts were derived. Assay used: immunoSEQ multiplex PCR; TCRdb lists only in-frame clones, some missing. V, J and clone size were drawn from that table, and D and trimming were deduced from the DNA. The data hold 200,000 to 300,000 clones, with 84% observed a single time. The sample comes from a study of blood T cell repertoires in COVID-19. Overall study context: Acute and convalescent COVID-19 samples came from the United States, Italy and Spain. Sources were T cells, B-cell-depleted T cells, or PBMCs; the material itself was cDNA or gDNA.

Germline V lookup: CDR1 SGHNT, CDR2 YENEEA. The CDR3 is 15 residues long. V gave up 0 bases and J gave up 16 bases, with 22 bases separating them. The sequenced sample was peripheral blood. The genes are TRBV11-3 and TRBJ2-1; D might be TRBD2 (7 bases). The clonotype was recovered from a man aged 45-60 years with acute or convalescent COVID-19. The CDR3 DNA sequence: TGTGCCAGCAGCTTAGAAATGGGGGGCGGCGGGAGTTATTTCTTC. This sequence encodes CASSLEMGGGGSYFF.